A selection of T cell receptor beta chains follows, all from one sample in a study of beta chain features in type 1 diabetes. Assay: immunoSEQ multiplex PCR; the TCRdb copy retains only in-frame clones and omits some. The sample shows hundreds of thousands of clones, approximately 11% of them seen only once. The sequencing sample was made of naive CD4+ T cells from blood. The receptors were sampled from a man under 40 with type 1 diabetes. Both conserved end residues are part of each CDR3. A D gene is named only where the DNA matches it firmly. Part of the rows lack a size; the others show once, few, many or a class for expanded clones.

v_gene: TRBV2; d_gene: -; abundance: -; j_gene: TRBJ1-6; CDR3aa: CASGGVWNSPLHF; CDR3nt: TGTGCCAGTGGCGGGGTATGGAATTCACCCCTCCACTTT
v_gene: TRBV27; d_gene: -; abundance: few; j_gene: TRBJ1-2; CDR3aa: CASSYDQPRQYTF; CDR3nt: TGTGCCAGCAGCTACGACCAACCCAGACAGTACACCTTC
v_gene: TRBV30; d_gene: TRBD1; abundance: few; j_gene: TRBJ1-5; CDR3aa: CAWSDIPGGTRDINQPQHF; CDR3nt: TGTGCCTGGAGTGACATCCCAGGGGGGACCAGGGATATCAATCAGCCCCAGCATTTT
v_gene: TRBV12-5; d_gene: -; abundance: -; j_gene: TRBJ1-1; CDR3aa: CASGMIGGTEAFF; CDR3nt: TGTGCTAGTGGCATGATAGGGGGCACTGAAGCTTTCTTT
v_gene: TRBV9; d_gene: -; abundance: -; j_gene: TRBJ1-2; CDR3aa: CASSPLGDPYGYTF; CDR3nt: TGTGCCAGCAGCCCTTTAGGGGATCCCTATGGCTACACCTTC
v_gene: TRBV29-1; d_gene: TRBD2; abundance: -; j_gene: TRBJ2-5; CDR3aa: CSVPGTSGGQETQYF; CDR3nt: TGCAGCGTTCCCGGGACTAGCGGGGGCCAAGAGACCCAGTACTTC
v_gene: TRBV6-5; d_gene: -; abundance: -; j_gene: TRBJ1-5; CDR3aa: CASSPWAGESQPQHF; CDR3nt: TGTGCCAGCAGTCCGTGGGCAGGGGAGAGTCAGCCCCAGCATTTT
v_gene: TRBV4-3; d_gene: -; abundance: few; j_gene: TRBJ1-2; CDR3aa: CASSHHALGGGYTF; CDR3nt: TGCGCCAGCAGCCACCACGCCCTCGGGGGTGGCTACACCTTC
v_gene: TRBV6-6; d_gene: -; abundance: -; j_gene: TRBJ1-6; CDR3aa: CASSYDRPSRSPLHF; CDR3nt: TGTGCCAGCAGTTACGACAGGCCGTCGAGATCACCCCTCCACTTT
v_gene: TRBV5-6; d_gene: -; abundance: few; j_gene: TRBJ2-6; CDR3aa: CASSSVSGANVLTF; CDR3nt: TGTGCCAGCAGCTCGGTTTCGGGGGCCAACGTCCTGACTTTC
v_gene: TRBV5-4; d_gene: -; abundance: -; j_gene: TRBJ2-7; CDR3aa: CASSSSPVSYEQYF; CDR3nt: TGTGCCAGCAGCTCCAGTCCTGTCTCCTACGAGCAGTACTTC
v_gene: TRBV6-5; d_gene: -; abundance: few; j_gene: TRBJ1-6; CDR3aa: CASSYSGRARGSPLHF; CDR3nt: TGTGCCAGCAGTTACTCGGGCAGGGCCAGAGGTTCACCCCTCCACTTT
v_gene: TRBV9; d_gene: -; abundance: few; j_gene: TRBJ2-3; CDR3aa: CASSVGATDTQYF; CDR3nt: TGTGCCAGCAGCGTAGGGGCCACAGATACGCAGTATTTT
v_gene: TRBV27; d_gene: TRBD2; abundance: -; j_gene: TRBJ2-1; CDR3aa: CASSLEAGGLYNEQFF; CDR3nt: TGTGCCAGCAGTTTGGAGGCGGGGGGGCTGTACAATGAGCAGTTCTTC
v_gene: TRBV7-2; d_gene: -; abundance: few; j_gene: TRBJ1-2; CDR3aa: CASSLAGQSSNYGYTF; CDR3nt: TGTGCCAGCAGCTTAGCCGGACAAAGCTCCAACTATGGCTACACCTTC
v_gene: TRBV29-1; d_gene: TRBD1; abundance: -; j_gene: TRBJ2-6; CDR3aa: CSVTGGTGANVLTF; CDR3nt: TGCAGCGTCACAGGGGGGACTGGGGCCAACGTCCTGACTTTC
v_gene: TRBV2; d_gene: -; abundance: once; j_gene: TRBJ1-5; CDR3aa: CASSFGEKNQPQHF; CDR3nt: TGTGCCAGCAGTTTTGGGGAGAAGAATCAGCCCCAGCATTTT
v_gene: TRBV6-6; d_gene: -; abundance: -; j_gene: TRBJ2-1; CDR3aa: CASRADSASYNEQFF; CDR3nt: TGTGCCAGCAGGGCCGACAGCGCTTCCTACAATGAGCAGTTCTTC
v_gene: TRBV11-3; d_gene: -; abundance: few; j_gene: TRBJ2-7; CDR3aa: CASSLVSGTSEQYF; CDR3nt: TGTGCCAGCAGCTTAGTCTCTGGGACATCCGAGCAGTACTTC
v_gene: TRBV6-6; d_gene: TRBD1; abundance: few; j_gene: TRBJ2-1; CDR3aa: CASSYSGQGSVNEQFF; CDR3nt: TGTGCCAGCAGTTACTCGGGACAGGGATCTGTCAATGAGCAGTTCTTC
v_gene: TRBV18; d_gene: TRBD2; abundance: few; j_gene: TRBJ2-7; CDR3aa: CASSPRASGGPYEQYF; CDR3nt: TGTGCCAGCTCACCACGGGCCAGCGGGGGGCCATACGAGCAGTACTTC
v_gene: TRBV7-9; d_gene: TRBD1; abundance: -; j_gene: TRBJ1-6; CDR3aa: CASSGLTGVNSPLHF; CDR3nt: TGTGCCAGCAGCGGGCTTACAGGGGTGAATTCACCCCTCCACTTT
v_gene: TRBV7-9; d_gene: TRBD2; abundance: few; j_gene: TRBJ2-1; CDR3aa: CASSLGRGDTNEQFF; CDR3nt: TGTGCCAGCAGCTTAGGGCGGGGGGATACCAATGAGCAGTTCTTC
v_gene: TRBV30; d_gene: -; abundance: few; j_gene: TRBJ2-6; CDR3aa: CAWKRQLESSGANVLTF; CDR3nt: TGTGCCTGGAAACGACAGCTAGAATCCTCTGGGGCCAACGTCCTGACTTTC
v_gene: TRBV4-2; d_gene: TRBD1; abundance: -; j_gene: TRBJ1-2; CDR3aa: CASSQVTQGVDYGYTF; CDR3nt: TGTGCCAGCAGCCAAGTGACTCAGGGGGTCGACTATGGCTACACCTTC